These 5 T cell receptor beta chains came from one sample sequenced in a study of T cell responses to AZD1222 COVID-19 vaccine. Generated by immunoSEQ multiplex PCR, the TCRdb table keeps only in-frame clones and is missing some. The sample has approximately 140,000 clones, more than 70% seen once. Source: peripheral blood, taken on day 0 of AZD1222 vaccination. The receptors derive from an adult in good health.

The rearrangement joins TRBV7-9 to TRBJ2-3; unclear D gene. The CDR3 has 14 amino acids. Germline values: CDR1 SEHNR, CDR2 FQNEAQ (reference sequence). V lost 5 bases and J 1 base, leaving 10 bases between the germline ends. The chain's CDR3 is CASSLQGRTDTQYF. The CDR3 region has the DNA TGTGCCAGCAGCCTACAAGGCCGCACAGATACGCAGTATTTT.

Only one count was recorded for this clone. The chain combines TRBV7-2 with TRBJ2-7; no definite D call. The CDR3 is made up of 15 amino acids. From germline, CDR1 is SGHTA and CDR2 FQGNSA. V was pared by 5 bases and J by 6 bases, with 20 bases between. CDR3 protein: CASSQEGGIQGEQYF. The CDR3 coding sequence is TGTGCCAGCAGCCAAGAAGGTGGGATACAAGGCGAGCAGTACTTC.

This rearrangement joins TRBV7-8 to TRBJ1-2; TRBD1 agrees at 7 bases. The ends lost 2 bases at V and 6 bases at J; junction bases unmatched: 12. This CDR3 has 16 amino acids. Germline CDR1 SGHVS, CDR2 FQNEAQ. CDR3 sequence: CASSLRFRDRYHGYTF. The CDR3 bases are TGTGCCAGCAGCTTACGTTTCAGGGACAGATATCATGGCTACACCTTC.

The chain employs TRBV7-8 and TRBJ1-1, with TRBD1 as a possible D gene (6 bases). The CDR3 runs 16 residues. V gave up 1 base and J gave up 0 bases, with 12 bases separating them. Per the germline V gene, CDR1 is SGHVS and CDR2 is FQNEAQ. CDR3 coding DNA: TGTGCCAGCAGCTTAGTAGCCAGGACAGTGAACACTGAAGCTTTCTTT. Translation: CASSLVARTVNTEAFF.

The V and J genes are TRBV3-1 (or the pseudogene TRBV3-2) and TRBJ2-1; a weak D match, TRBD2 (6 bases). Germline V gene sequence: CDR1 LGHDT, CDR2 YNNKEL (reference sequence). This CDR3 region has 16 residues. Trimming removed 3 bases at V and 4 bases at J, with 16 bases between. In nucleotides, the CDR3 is TGTGCCAGCAGCCAGGTACTAGCCAAGGCTTACAATGAGCAGTTCTTC. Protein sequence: CASSQVLAKAYNEQFF.